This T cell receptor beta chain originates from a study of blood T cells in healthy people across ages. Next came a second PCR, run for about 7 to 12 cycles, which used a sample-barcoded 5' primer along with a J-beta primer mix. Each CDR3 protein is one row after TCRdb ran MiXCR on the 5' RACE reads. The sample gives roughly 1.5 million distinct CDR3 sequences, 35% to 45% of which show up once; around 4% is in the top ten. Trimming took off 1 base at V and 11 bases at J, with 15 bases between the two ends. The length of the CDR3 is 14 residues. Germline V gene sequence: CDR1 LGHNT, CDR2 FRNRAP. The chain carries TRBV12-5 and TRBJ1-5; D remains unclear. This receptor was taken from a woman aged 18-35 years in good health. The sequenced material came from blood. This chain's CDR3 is CASGLEVLSLTQHF. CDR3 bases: TGTGCTAGTGGTTTGGAAGTCCTATCTTTGACCCAGCATTTT. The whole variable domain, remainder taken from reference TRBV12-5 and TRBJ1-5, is DARVTQTPRHKVTEMGQEVTMRCQPILGHNTVFWYRQTMMQGLELLAYFRNRAPLDDSGMPKDRFSAEMPDATLATLKIQPSEPRDSAVYFCASGLEVLSLTQHFGDGTRLSIL.